Presented here are 11 T cell receptor beta chains from one specimen sequenced in a study of Ad26.COV2.S vaccination and SARS-CoV-2 variants. Treatment specified: some 20 received Ad26.COV2.S at low or high dose, single or two shots; several received placebo; per-sample allocation not given. Day 63 after the first injection of vaccine or placebo was the sampling time. Sequenced by immunoSEQ multiplex PCR; TCRdb stores in-frame clones only, minus some. Among approximately 410,000 clones listed, roughly 90% were seen once. This sample comprised peripheral blood, obtained in a trial of Ad26.COV2.S vaccine versus placebo. These receptors all stem from a person between 18 and 65 years old who received the Ad26.COV2.S COVID-19 vaccine or a placebo.

The rearrangement uses TRBV7-8 and TRBJ2-1; TRBD2 matches at 9 bases. Trimming cost V 4 bases and J 9 bases; bases outside gene matches: 13. The CDR3 runs to 16 residues. Germline loops: CDR1 SGHVS, CDR2 FQNEAQ. CDR3 sequence reads: CASSSAYPFSGSEQFF. The CDR3 region has the DNA TGTGCCAGCAGCTCCGCATATCCCTTTAGCGGGAGTGAGCAGTTCTTC. Full variable domain (outside the CDR3, taken from reference TRBV7-8 and TRBJ2-1): GAGVSQSPRYKVAKRGQDVALRCDPISGHVSLFWYQQALGQGPEFLTYFQNEAQLDKSGLPSDRFFAERPEGSVSTLKIQRTQQEDSAVYLCASSSAYPFSGSEQFFGPGTRLTVL.

The chain couples TRBV4-1 to TRBJ2-7, with 11 bases identical to TRBD1. The V and J ends lost 4 bases and 4 bases, in that order; junction bases with no gene match: 12. Germline loops: CDR1 MGHRA, CDR2 YSYEKL. CDR3 length: 17 residues. The CDR3 DNA reads TGCGCCAGCAGCCCGACCGTACCGGGACAGGGGGGTTACGAGCAGTACTTC. It yields the protein CASSPTVPGQGGYEQYF.

V gene TRBV15 combines with J gene TRBJ2-3, with 10 bases identical to TRBD2. This CDR3 comprises 15 residues. The V segment lost 5 bases and the J segment 2 bases; nucleotides outside the gene matches: 4. The germline CDR1 and CDR2 sequences are LNHNV and YYDKDF (reference sequence). The CDR3 sequence is CATSRSGGSTDTQYF. DNA of the CDR3: TGTGCCACCAGCCGTAGCGGGGGGTCCACAGATACGCAGTATTTT.

The chain has TRBV6-5 and TRBJ1-6, with 10 bases matching TRBD1. Germline V lookup: CDR1 MNHEY, CDR2 SVGAGI. The CDR3 loop spans 16 amino acids. Trimming at V came to 2 bases and at J to 7 bases, leaving 5 bases not matched to a gene. CDR3 amino acids: CASSYQTGGGNSPLHF. In nucleotides, the CDR3 is TGTGCCAGCAGTTACCAGACAGGGGGCGGGAATTCACCCCTCCACTTT.

V usage is TRBV6-2 or TRBV6-3 and J usage is TRBJ1-1; TRBD1 might be the D (5 bases). Trimming stripped 5 bases from V and 1 base from J, with 8 bases between. Germline CDR1 and CDR2: MNHEY and SVGEGT. This CDR3 contains 13 residues. Here the CDR3 DNA reads TGTGCCAGCAGTCGACAGACGAACACTGAAGCTTTCTTT. Protein sequence: CASSRQTNTEAFF.

The V gene is TRBV21-1, the J gene TRBJ2-7; whether TRBD2, the table's D call, matches the DNA was not checked. TRBV21-1 is a pseudogene locus. The CDR3 consists of 14 residues. DNA of the CDR3: TGTGCCAGCAGCAAATTTGGCGCGAAGAGGGAGCAGTACTTC. Amino acid sequence: CASSKFGAKREQYF.

The chain uses TRBV3-1 (or the pseudogene TRBV3-2) and TRBJ2-6; D is ambiguous. Germline lookup yields CDR1 LGHDT and CDR2 YNNKEL (reference sequence). There are 18 residues in the CDR3. Trimming left V 3 bases short and J 0 bases short, with 15 bases between. The CDR3 region has the DNA TGTGCCAGCAGCCATCAGTCCCTTCTTTCCTCTGGGGCCAACGTCCTGACTTTC. Amino acid sequence: CASSHQSLLSSGANVLTF.

The chain links TRBV5-1 to TRBJ2-3, with D maybe TRBD1 (6 bases). V dropped 2 bases and J dropped 2 bases, with 9 bases sitting between them. The CDR3 is 14 amino acids. Germline CDR1 and CDR2: SGHRS and YFSETQ. CDR3 DNA sequence: TGCGCCAGCAGCTTCGGACAGAACACAGATACGCAGTATTTT. The encoded protein is CASSFGQNTDTQYF.

The J gene is TRBJ2-7, the V gene TRBV27; 7 bases are a match to TRBD1. The CDR3 covers 13 residues. Germline trimming cut 3 bases from V and 3 bases from J; bases unmatched to any gene: 2. CDR1 is MNHEY and CDR2 is SMNVEV in the germline V gene (reference sequence). The CDR3 nucleotides are TGTGCCAGCAGTTTCGGACAGGACTACGAGCAGTACTTC. Translated: CASSFGQDYEQYF.

The chain recombines TRBV12-3 or TRBV12-4 with TRBJ1-5, with D uncertain. The CDR3 covers 12 residues. V lost 2 bases and J lost 6, with 5 bases in between. The CDR3, as DNA: TGTGCCAGCAGTTTAAACCCTCAGCCCCAGCATTTT. Amino acid sequence: CASSLNPQPQHF.

For the CDR3, the DNA is TGTGCCAGCAGCTTAGGGACTAGGGTCACAGATACGCAGTATTTT. Residues: CASSLGTRVTDTQYF. This sequence joins TRBV7-9 and TRBJ2-3; TRBD2 matches at 7 bases. The CDR3 contains 15 residues. V lost 1 base and J lost 2; bases outside the gene matches: 3. Germline CDR1 reads SEHNR; CDR2 reads FQNEAQ (reference sequence).